The 3 T cell receptor beta chains in this list originate from one sample, sequenced in a study of T cells in Graves' hyperthyroidism and ophthalmopathy. RNA transcripts served as the template for amplifying TCR beta CDR3 regions. The TCR CDR3 first-round RT-PCR relied on the HTBI primer set. TCRdb ran MiXCR on the multiplex PCR reads and lists one entry per CDR3 protein. In the table there are approximately 610,000 distinct CDR3 sequences, about 14% of which are singletons. Input material: blood. The receptors originated from a woman aged 40 to 50 with Graves' ophthalmopathy.

This clonotype was counted many times. The V call is TRBV12-3 or TRBV12-4, the J call TRBJ2-7; 7 bases fit TRBD1. With V trimmed by 3 bases and J by 4 bases, 6 bases remained unmatched. This CDR3 is 14 amino acids long. CDR3 loop: CASSFNTGEYEQYF. The CDR3 nucleotides are TGTGCCAGCAGTTTTAACACAGGGGAGTACGAGCAGTACTTC.

This clonotype was observed many times. This chain joins TRBV20-1 and TRBJ2-5; 9 nucleotides match TRBD2. V lost 4 bases, J lost 0 bases, and 3 bases stayed unmatched. The V gene's germline CDR1 is DFQATT and CDR2 SNEGSKA (reference sequence). The CDR3 sequence is 14 residues long. Here the CDR3 reads CSATPSGNQETQYF. The CDR3 nucleotides read TGCAGTGCTACCCCTAGCGGGAACCAAGAGACCCAGTACTTC.

In this sample, this clonotype turned up a few times. The chain carries TRBV9 and TRBJ2-7, with D unclear. V was clipped by 0 bases and J by 0 bases, with 10 bases between them. Per the germline V gene, CDR1 is SGDLS and CDR2 is YYNGEE. This CDR3 comprises 15 residues. CDR3 DNA: TGTGCCAGCAGCGTAGACAGATCCGACTCCTACGAGCAGTACTTC. Protein product: CASSVDRSDSYEQYF.